These 7 T cell receptor beta chains came from one sample sequenced in a study of blood T cell repertoires in COVID-19. Produced via immunoSEQ multiplex PCR; TCRdb's table is partial and in-frame only. Of over 200,000 clones listed, less than 90% are singletons. The material sequenced was peripheral blood. These TCRs come from a man in his forties or fifties with active or convalescent COVID-19.

This chain uses TRBV7-2 with TRBJ2-1; 9 bases are shared with TRBD1. Germline-derived CDR1 and CDR2 are SGHTA and FQGNSA. V trimming: 1 base; J trimming: 12 bases; junction bases outside the gene matches: 10. CDR3 length: 15 amino acids. The CDR3 is CASSLGGQGKYPQFF. In DNA form, the CDR3 reads TGTGCCAGCAGCTTAGGGGGACAGGGAAAGTATCCGCAGTTCTTC.

V usage is TRBV27 and J usage is TRBJ1-5, with no clear D. V was pared by 2 bases and J by 4 bases, with 6 bases between. Germline assignment: CDR1 MNHEY and CDR2 SMNVEV (reference sequence). The CDR3 totals 13 residues. The CDR3 is CASSLTANQPQHF. The CDR3 region has the DNA TGTGCCAGCAGTTTAACAGCAAATCAGCCCCAGCATTTT.

The rearrangement uses TRBV27 and TRBJ2-1; TRBD2 aligns across 12 bases. The ends lost 3 bases at V and 2 bases at J; junction bases unmatched: 11. The CDR3 contains 19 residues. The V gene's germline CDR1 is MNHEY and CDR2 SMNVEV (reference sequence). The CDR3 is CASSLIVTSGGLTYNEQFF. CDR3 in DNA: TGTGCCAGCAGTTTGATCGTGACTAGCGGGGGCCTGACCTACAATGAGCAGTTCTTC.

The rearrangement uses TRBV28 and TRBJ1-5; 7 bases align to TRBD1. CDR1 MDHEN and CDR2 SYDVKM come from the germline V gene. The CDR3 covers 16 residues. V lost 3 bases, J lost 4 bases, and 9 bases stayed unmatched. The CDR3 DNA sequence: TGTGCCAGCAGTTTGGGCGGGCAGGGGGGTAATCAGCCCCAGCATTTT. Translating gives CASSLGGQGGNQPQHF.

The V gene is TRBV19, the J gene TRBJ1-3, with unresolved D. Per the germline V gene, CDR1 is LNHDA and CDR2 is SQIVND (reference sequence). CDR3 size: 17 residues. V dropped 3 bases and J dropped 0 bases, with 15 bases sitting between them. CDR3 in amino acids: CASSMVGDIYSGNTIYF. The CDR3 nucleotides read TGTGCCAGTAGTATGGTTGGCGACATCTACTCTGGAAACACCATATATTTT.

The chain carries TRBV29-1 and TRBJ1-1, with 7 bases fitting TRBD1. CDR3 size: 12 residues. Per germline, CDR1 SQVTM and CDR2 ANQGSEA. Trimming took 8 bases from V and 1 from J; bases not matched to a gene: 4. Here the CDR3 DNA reads TGCAGCTCAGGGGGTTCGAACACTGAAGCTTTCTTT. The encoded protein is CSSGGSNTEAFF.

This rearrangement joins TRBV5-1 to TRBJ2-5, with D perhaps TRBD1 (5 bases). The CDR3 is made up of 15 amino acids. V gave up 7 bases and J gave up 1 base, with 17 bases separating them. Looked up from germline, CDR1 is SGHRS and CDR2 is YFSETQ. Written as DNA, the CDR3 is TGCGCCAGCGCCAGGATTCGACAGCCCCAAGAGACCCAGTACTTC. Protein: CASARIRQPQETQYF.